Each of the 11 T cell receptor beta chains below was sequenced from the same sample in a study of cytomegalovirus exposure and HLA in healthy donors. PCR used 60 Vbeta primers and 13 Jbeta primers. Produced via immunoSEQ multiplex PCR; TCRdb's table is partial and in-frame only. The table lists 180,000 or so clones, under 80% of them singletons. Sequenced material: PBMCs. The source of these receptors is a woman between 25 and 40 years old in good health and CMV-seropositive.

The chain combines TRBV11-3 with TRBJ2-4; 10 positions match TRBD1. In germline, CDR1 is SGHNT, CDR2 YENEEA. The J segment lost 0 bases and the V segment lost 0 bases, leaving 5 bases of the junction unmatched. The CDR3 contains 18 residues. This chain's CDR3 is CASSLEGTGDLAKNIQYF. The CDR3 nucleotides read TGTGCCAGCAGCTTAGAGGGGACAGGGGATCTAGCCAAAAACATTCAGTACTTC.

This clone has only one observation. The chain couples TRBV5-1 to TRBJ2-7; maybe TRBD2 (6 bases). V was clipped by 0 bases and J by 6 bases, with 19 bases between them. From germline, CDR1 is SGHRS and CDR2 YFSETQ. This CDR3 comprises 16 residues. CDR3 region: CASSLALTGDSSEQYF. CDR3 DNA sequence: TGCGCCAGCAGCTTGGCTTTGACCGGGGACTCATCCGAGCAGTACTTC.

The CDR3 bases are TGCGCCAGCAGTGACACTAGACGGGGCCAAGAGACCCAGTACTTC. Amino acids: CASSDTRRGQETQYF. V is TRBV10-1 and J is TRBJ2-5; D is possibly TRBD2 (5 bases). CDR1 and CDR2 from the germline V gene are WNHNN and SYGVQD (reference sequence). The V and J ends lost 3 bases and 1 base respectively, with 12 bases between them. This CDR3 spans 15 amino acids.

V usage is TRBV19 and J usage is TRBJ1-2, with D possibly being TRBD1 (5 bases). From germline, CDR1 is LNHDA and CDR2 SQIVND (reference sequence). The V end was cut by 4 bases, the J end by 3 bases, with 15 bases between. CDR3 length: 15 residues. The CDR3 region is CASSKVRVRHYGYTF. CDR3 sequence (DNA): TGTGCCAGTAGTAAAGTCAGGGTACGGCACTATGGCTACACCTTC.

This chain links TRBV28 with TRBJ2-1; maybe TRBD2 (7 bases). The CDR3 consists of 15 residues. V was shortened by 5 bases and J by 12 bases, with 23 bases between the two germline ends. Germline values: CDR1 MDHEN, CDR2 SYDVKM. CDR3 in DNA: TGTGCCAGCAGTGTGCCCTCGGGCGCGGGGGCTCGGCAGTTCTTC. It encodes CASSVPSGAGARQFF.

The chain is built from TRBV21-1 and TRBJ2-7; TRBD2, the table's D call, lacks a check against the DNA. TRBV21-1 is a pseudogene segment. The CDR3 spans 18 residues. DNA of the CDR3: TGTGCCAGCAGCAAAGCGCGGGAGGGGACTAAGAGCTCCTACGAGCAGTACTTC. Translation: CASSKAREGTKSSYEQYF.

This clone has more than one count but fewer than ten. The J gene is TRBJ2-2, the V gene TRBV7-9; TRBD2 matches at 11 bases. V was pared by 3 bases and J by 4 bases, with 7 bases of the junction left unmatched. Germline V lookup: CDR1 SEHNR, CDR2 FQNEAQ (reference sequence). The CDR3 runs 17 residues. For the CDR3, the DNA is TGTGCCAGCAGCTTTCTAGCGGGGGGCCGCAGCACCGGGGAGCTGTTTTTT. Protein product: CASSFLAGGRSTGELFF.

Only a few counts were recorded for this clone. The chain has TRBV6-5 and TRBJ1-2; no clear D gene. Deletions cut 4 bases from V and 4 bases from J, with 10 bases between. Germline CDR1 and CDR2: MNHEY and SVGAGI. The CDR3 is 13 amino acids. For the CDR3, the DNA is TGTGCCAGCAGTTCCGCAGTCCTCTATGGCTACACCTTC. Translation: CASSSAVLYGYTF.

The V and J genes are TRBV5-6 and TRBJ2-1; D is unresolved. Germline assignment: CDR1 SGHDT and CDR2 YYEEEE. Trimming removed 0 bases from V and 4 bases from J, with 11 bases in between. This CDR3 has 15 residues. Here the CDR3 reads CASSLDSHPYNEQFF. DNA for the CDR3: TGTGCCAGCAGCTTGGACAGCCACCCTTACAATGAGCAGTTCTTC.

This chain joins TRBV6-6 and TRBJ1-1; 8 bases align to TRBD1. Losses at the gene ends were 5 bases for V and 4 bases for J; bases not matched to a gene: 6. Germline V gene lookup returns CDR1 MNHNY and CDR2 SVGAGI (reference sequence). The CDR3 extends over 14 amino acids. DNA of the CDR3: TGTGCCAGCAGTCCCCCAGGACAGGGCACTGAAGCTTTCTTT. Residues: CASSPPGQGTEAFF.

V usage is TRBV2 and J usage is TRBJ1-3; 7 bases agree with TRBD1. CDR3 size: 15 residues. The germline gives CDR1 SNHLY, CDR2 FYNNEI. The junction had 6 bases not matched to a gene; V was cut back by 5 bases and J by 2 bases. Here the CDR3 reads CASSRDRPAGNTIYF. Here the CDR3 DNA reads TGTGCCAGCAGTCGGGACAGACCTGCTGGAAACACCATATATTTT.